The 5 T cell receptor beta chains in this list originate from one sample, sequenced in a study of blood T cell repertoires in COVID-19 (dated by TCRdb to 2018 to 2020). Receptor amplification or capture employed the immunoSEQ multiplex PCR assay. In TCRdb, the immuneACCESS table is reduced to in-frame sequences with V and J assigned. These tables do not hold every clone; where another copy was compared, an unresolved V gene accounts for under half, and the others remain unexplained. The sample includes 130,000 to 150,000 clones, with around 86% observed a single time. Less than 45% of the sample goes to the ten largest clones. Material: peripheral blood. The receptors originated from a middle-aged man who had recovered from COVID-19.

This clone has just a few counts. The chain uses TRBV4-3 and TRBJ1-5; the match to TRBD1 covers 8 bases. From germline, CDR1 is LGHNA and CDR2 YSLEER. The CDR3 has 15 residues. The V and J ends lost 0 bases and 9 bases, in that order; junction bases with no gene match: 7. The CDR3, as DNA: TGCGCCAGCAGCCAAGATGCAGGGGGCAAGCGGCCCCAGCATTTT. Its protein product is CASSQDAGGKRPQHF.

This clone was observed once. The chain combines TRBV11-3 with TRBJ1-1; D might be TRBD1 (6 bases). V shed 5 bases and J shed 8 bases, with 9 bases lying between them. The CDR3 is 11 amino acids. Germline CDR1 and CDR2: SGHNT and YENEEA. The CDR3, as DNA: TGTGCCAGCAGCCGGACAGTGGAAGCTTTCTTT. Its translation: CASSRTVEAFF. The entire variable domain, with the rest obtained from reference TRBV11-3 and TRBJ1-1, is as follows: EAGVVQSPRYKIIEKKQPVAFWCNPISGHNTLYWYLQNLGQGPELLIRYENEEAVDDSQLPKDRFSAERLKGVDSTLKIQPAELGDSAVYLCASSRTVEAFFGQGTRLTVV.

A single count supports this clone. The chain employs TRBV24-1 and TRBJ2-1, with a possible D match to TRBD2 (5 bases). The CDR3 loop spans 17 amino acids. V was trimmed by 8 bases and J by 4 bases, leaving 23 bases between them. The germline gives CDR1 KGHDR, CDR2 SFDVKD. CDR3 DNA sequence: TGTGCCACCATGTCGGCGGGCCTCGTTCTCTATTACAATGAGCAGTTCTTC. It codes for CATMSAGLVLYYNEQFF.

This clone has more than one count but fewer than ten. The chain has TRBV30 and TRBJ1-1; D perhaps matches TRBD1 (6 bases). CDR3 length: 14 residues. V shed 0 bases and J shed 5 bases, with 13 bases lying between them. Germline V gene sequence: CDR1 GTSNPN, CDR2 SVGIG (reference sequence). The CDR3 reads CAWSVEPRGTEAFF. In DNA form, the CDR3 reads TGTGCCTGGAGTGTAGAACCGAGGGGGACTGAAGCTTTCTTT.

This clone has just one count. The rearrangement joins TRBV10-3 to TRBJ1-4; possibly TRBD1 for D (6 bases). Germline V gene data show CDR1 as ENHRY and CDR2 as SYGVKD. The CDR3 is 15 amino acids. The ends were cut back, 2 bases at V and 8 bases at J, with 15 bases in the middle. In nucleotides, the CDR3 is TGTGCCATCAGTGAGAACGGGGGGCTGGGGGAAAAACTGTTTTTT. Residues: CAISENGGLGEKLFF.